This record covers a single TCR beta chain. Its antigen is not identified. Quantitative barcoded 5'-RACE was used to prepare TCR beta libraries. MiXCR, applied by TCRdb to the 5' RACE reads, yields one record per CDR3 protein. The data contain roughly 450,000 distinct CDR3 sequences, more than 25% of them singletons. The entry originates in a study of CD8 T cells in ankylosing spondylitis. Overall study findings and caveats: Disease-linked clones proved CD8+ and comparatively uncommon in peripheral blood. Made up of 7 to 9 highly homologous variants, a TCR beta motif appeared characteristic of ankylosing spondylitis blood. Reportedly, matched ankylosing spondylitis synovial fluid was significantly enriched for disease-linked clones.

Sequenced: blood, either unsorted or a sorted T cell fraction (not recorded which). This sequence originates from a male donor with ankylosing spondylitis.

CDR3 region: CATGAAGGFYEQFF. CDR3 sequence (DNA): TGTGCCACCGGCGCAGCGGGAGGCTTTTATGAGCAGTTCTTC. The V call is TRBV10-3, the J call TRBJ2-1, with 9 nucleotides matching TRBD2. The CDR3 has 14 residues. In germline, CDR1 is ENHRY, CDR2 SYGVKD. Trimming removed 10 bases from V and 8 bases from J; junction bases left unmatched: 12.